This record concerns one T cell receptor (beta chain) sequence. These data belong to a study of long-term antiretroviral therapy in people with HIV. Runs used v3.0 of the immunoSEQ assay and were done at survey level. The table came from immunoSEQ multiplex PCR; TCRdb's copy has only in-frame clones and leaves some out. There are 17,000 or so clones in the sample; about 81% occur only once, and roughly 12% lies in the top ten. Germline trimming cut 9 bases from V and 3 bases from J; bases unmatched to any gene: 8. The CDR3 spans 14 residues. Germline CDR1 and CDR2: MNHEY and SVGAGI. The chain has TRBV6-5 and TRBJ1-2; TRBD1 aligns across 9 bases. The starting material was unsorted PBMCs, obtained 3.1 to 3.3 years after starting antiretroviral therapy. This receptor was taken from a woman aged 40-49 years with HIV. CDR3 region: CASTNRGLDYGYTF. CDR3 DNA: TGTGCCAGTACGAACAGGGGGCTCGACTATGGCTACACCTTC.